A single sample gave rise to the 19 T cell receptor beta chains below, sequenced in a study of cytomegalovirus exposure and HLA in healthy donors. A multiplex PCR was run with 60 Vbeta primers and 13 Jbeta primers. Profiled with immunoSEQ multiplex PCR; TCRdb holds only in-frame clones, not every one. Seen here are approximately 70,000 clones, 74% observed once, and the top ten hold 11%. Input material: PBMCs. The source of these receptors is a woman aged 60-75 years in good health and CMV-seropositive.

J is TRBJ2-1 and V is TRBV12-5, with 10 positions matching TRBD1. This CDR3 is built from 14 residues. With V trimmed by 8 bases and J by 6 bases, 7 bases remained unmatched. The germline V gene has CDR1 LGHNT and CDR2 FRNRAP. In DNA, the CDR3 is TGTGCTAGTAGTCCGGGACAGGGGTTCAATGAGCAGTTCTTC. The encoded protein is CASSPGQGFNEQFF.

This chain links TRBV5-4 with TRBJ2-7, with TRBD1 identical over 8 bases. V gave up 1 base and J gave up 1 base; unmatched junction bases: 4. The CDR3 extends over 15 amino acids. Germline CDR1 and CDR2: SGHNT and YYREEE (reference sequence). CDR3: CASSLTGQASYEQYF. CDR3 nucleotide sequence: TGTGCCAGCAGCTTGACGGGACAGGCTTCCTACGAGCAGTACTTC.

The chain is built from TRBV5-1 and TRBJ1-1; D call uncertain. CDR3 length: 12 residues. Germline V gene data show CDR1 as SGHRS and CDR2 as YFSETQ. The V end was cut by 5 bases, the J end by 2 bases, with 7 bases between. The CDR3 DNA sequence: TGCGCCAGCAGTACGGGAAACACTGAAGCTTTCTTT. Its translation: CASSTGNTEAFF.

This clone appeared a few times. The chain is built from TRBV18 and TRBJ1-1; D gene uncertain. Germline V gene data show CDR1 as KGHSH and CDR2 as LQKENI. The ends were cut back, 3 bases at V and 1 base at J, with 9 bases in the middle. There are 14 residues in the CDR3. In DNA, the CDR3 is TGTGCCAGCTCACCTGAACCCGGGAACACTGAAGCTTTCTTT. Protein sequence: CASSPEPGNTEAFF. Complete variable domain (other parts from reference TRBV18 and TRBJ1-1): NAGVMQNPRHLVRRRGQEARLRCSPMKGHSHVYWYRQLPEEGLKFMVYLQKENIIDESGMPKERFSAEFPKEGPSILRIQQVVRGDSAAYFCASSPEPGNTEAFFGQGTRLTVV.

The rearrangement uses TRBV6-5 and TRBJ2-3, with a weak D call TRBD2 (6 bases). Per germline, CDR1 MNHEY and CDR2 SVGAGI. Trimming took 2 bases from V and 2 from J, leaving 11 bases between them. This CDR3 spans 15 amino acids. CDR3 amino acids: CASSYRSGATDTQYF. CDR3 coding DNA: TGTGCCAGCAGTTACCGTAGCGGAGCCACAGATACGCAGTATTTT.

The chain combines TRBV18 with TRBJ2-5; no clear D gene. The V gene's germline CDR1 is KGHSH and CDR2 LQKENI. V shed 2 bases and J shed 4 bases, with 8 bases lying between them. The length of the CDR3 is 13 residues. CDR3 in amino acids: CASSPGHLETQYF. The CDR3 DNA sequence: TGTGCCAGCTCACCAGGGCACTTAGAGACCCAGTACTTC.

V and J are TRBV2 and TRBJ2-5; 13 positions match TRBD2. Germline CDR1 reads SNHLY; CDR2 reads FYNNEI. This CDR3 has 16 residues. Trimming cost V 6 bases and J 4 bases; bases outside gene matches: 8. CDR3 region: CASSRRLAGGRETQYF. Here the CDR3 DNA reads TGTGCCAGCAGCCGGCGACTAGCGGGGGGCCGAGAGACCCAGTACTTC.

The chain is built from TRBV5-5 and TRBJ2-1; 9 nucleotides line up with TRBD1. The CDR3 sequence is 15 residues long. The germline gives CDR1 SGHKS, CDR2 YYEKEE (reference sequence). Germline trimming cut 4 bases from V and 6 bases from J; bases unmatched to any gene: 8. CDR3 sequence reads: CASSGGQGLVNEQFF. The CDR3 nucleotides read TGTGCCAGCAGCGGTGGACAGGGGTTAGTCAATGAGCAGTTCTTC.

Turning to this clone: This specimen includes other DNA sequences encoding the same CDR3. The genes are TRBV5-1 and TRBJ2-3, with 7 bases matching TRBD2. The ends lost 4 bases at V and 0 bases at J; junction bases unmatched: 5. Germline V gene data show CDR1 as SGHRS and CDR2 as YFSETQ. This CDR3 contains 15 residues. CDR3 nucleotide sequence: TGCGCCAGCAGCCTTAGCGGGCCCAGCACAGATACGCAGTATTTT. It is translated as CASSLSGPSTDTQYF.

The rearrangement joins TRBV6-5 to TRBJ1-6; D call uncertain. This CDR3 comprises 15 residues. Germline values: CDR1 MNHEY, CDR2 SVGAGI. V was shortened by 7 bases and J by 10 bases, with 20 bases between the two germline ends. The CDR3 DNA is TGTGCCAGCACTATCTCGATGAGGGTCAGCTCACCCCTCCACTTT. It is translated as CASTISMRVSSPLHF.

This chain joins TRBV30 and TRBJ1-1; D may be TRBD1 (6 bases). CDR3 length: 14 residues. Germline values: CDR1 GTSNPN, CDR2 SVGIG (reference sequence). V dropped 4 bases and J dropped 1 base, with 13 bases sitting between them. CDR3 in amino acids: CAWTRGQTNTEAFF. In nucleotides, the CDR3 is TGTGCCTGGACCCGAGGACAGACGAACACTGAAGCTTTCTTT. Full variable domain (outside the CDR3, taken from reference TRBV30 and TRBJ1-1): SQTIHQWPATLVQPVGSPLSLECTVEGTSNPNLYWYRQAAGRGLQLLFYSVGIGQISSEVPQNLSASRPQDRQFILSSKKLLLSDSGFYLCAWTRGQTNTEAFFGQGTRLTVV.

The rearrangement uses TRBV12-5 and TRBJ1-5; no reliable D call. Germline V gene data show CDR1 as LGHNT and CDR2 as FRNRAP. V dropped 1 base and J dropped 6 bases, with 7 bases sitting between them. CDR3 length: 13 amino acids. The CDR3 DNA is TGTGCTAGTGGTTTGGATCGGGGTCAGCCCCAGCATTTT. Its protein is CASGLDRGQPQHF.

The chain joins TRBV11-2 to TRBJ2-7; 8 bases fit TRBD1. The CDR3 runs 12 residues. Germline CDR1 SGHAT, CDR2 FQNNGV. With V trimmed by 4 bases and J by 5 bases, 1 base remained unmatched. The CDR3 nucleotides are TGTGCCAGCAGCTCGACAGGGGACGAGCAGTACTTC. The encoded protein is CASSSTGDEQYF.

The chain links TRBV2 to TRBJ1-2; D possibly corresponds to TRBD1 (5 bases). The V and J ends lost 5 bases and 8 bases respectively, with 18 bases between them. Germline V gives CDR1 SNHLY, CDR2 FYNNEI. The CDR3 has 14 amino acids. CDR3 residues: CASSPIKEAGGYTF. DNA of the CDR3: TGTGCCAGCAGTCCGATAAAAGAAGCAGGGGGCTACACCTTC.

The rearrangement uses TRBV5-1 and TRBJ2-5; TRBD1 matches at 10 bases. The J segment lost 4 bases and the V segment lost 0 bases, leaving 9 bases of the junction unmatched. CDR3 length equals 17 residues. Germline assignment: CDR1 SGHRS and CDR2 YFSETQ. The CDR3 DNA reads TGCGCCAGCAGCTTGGGGGCGACAGGGGGCGCGAGAGAGACCCAGTACTTC. It codes for CASSLGATGGARETQYF.

The chain has TRBV18 and TRBJ1-1, with no clear D. The V gene lost 3 bases and the J gene lost 0 bases, with 5 bases spanning the gap. Germline CDR1 is KGHSH and CDR2 is LQKENI. CDR3 length: 13 amino acids. For the CDR3, the DNA is TGTGCCAGCTCACCTCAGATGAACACTGAAGCTTTCTTT. Its protein product is CASSPQMNTEAFF.

The J gene is TRBJ2-7, the V gene TRBV6-1; TRBD1 matches 10 bases. Germline-derived CDR1 and CDR2 are MNHNS and SASEGT. V shed 5 bases, J shed 4 bases, and the junction held 2 bases outside the gene matches. The length of the CDR3 is 13 residues. The CDR3 nucleotides read TGTGCCAGCAGTCGGGACAGGGGTTACGAGCAGTACTTC. Translated: CASSRDRGYEQYF.

The chain recombines TRBV10-3 with TRBJ2-2; the D gene is possibly TRBD1 (6 bases). Trimming shortened V by 0 bases and J by 5 bases, and 13 bases separated the two germline ends. The CDR3 has 16 amino acids. The V gene's germline CDR1 is ENHRY and CDR2 SYGVKD. The CDR3 DNA reads as TGTGCCATCAGTGAGTCCCGCAGGGGAAGGACCGGGGAGCTGTTTTTT. Protein: CAISESRRGRTGELFF.

V gene TRBV5-1 combines with J gene TRBJ2-5; TRBD1 matches at 7 bases. The CDR3 length is 15 residues. Germline V CDR1 and CDR2: SGHRS, YFSETQ. V lost 0 bases and J lost 1; bases outside the gene matches: 3. The CDR3 loop is CASSLGPGGQETQYF. CDR3 in DNA: TGCGCCAGCAGCTTGGGACCAGGGGGCCAAGAGACCCAGTACTTC.